The next 10 T cell receptor beta chains were all read from a single sample in a study of blood T cell repertoires in COVID-19. Profiling relied on immunoSEQ multiplex PCR, and the TCRdb table lists in-frame clones only, not all of them. Of about 44,000 clones listed, roughly 84% are singletons. Sequenced sample: peripheral blood. The receptor source for this set is a woman in her seventies with acute or convalescent COVID-19.

This chain connects TRBV3-1 (or the pseudogene TRBV3-2) to TRBJ2-5, with TRBD2 as a possible D gene (6 bases). Germline V gene data show CDR1 as LGHDT and CDR2 as YNNKEL (reference sequence). This CDR3 is 14 amino acids long. Trimming removed 4 bases from V and 5 bases from J, with 14 bases in between. The CDR3 sequence is CASSLFTGVETQYF. CDR3 bases: TGTGCCAGCAGCCTCTTTACGGGAGTGGAGACCCAGTACTTC.

The rearrangement joins TRBV3-1 (or the pseudogene TRBV3-2) to TRBJ2-1; perhaps TRBD2 as D (6 bases). The CDR3 is made up of 16 amino acids. Germline loops: CDR1 LGHDT, CDR2 YNNKEL (reference sequence). Trimming took 0 bases from V and 2 from J, leaving 11 bases between them. The CDR3 bases are TGTGCCAGCAGCCAAGAAACTAGCAGCCCCTACAATGAGCAGTTCTTC. This translates into CASSQETSSPYNEQFF.

The CDR3 coding sequence is TGTGCCAGCAGCTTCGGCGGCGAGGGTTATGGCTACACCTTC. Its translation is CASSFGGEGYGYTF. The V gene is TRBV7-8, the J gene TRBJ1-2; D gene unclear. Deletions cut 3 bases from V and 5 bases from J, with 13 bases between. The CDR3 loop spans 14 amino acids. Germline lookup yields CDR1 SGHVS and CDR2 FQNEAQ.

The chain has TRBV28 and TRBJ2-2; D not resolved. The CDR3 runs 12 residues. Germline V gene sequence: CDR1 MDHEN, CDR2 SYDVKM. V lost 6 bases and J lost 5, with 7 bases in between. The DNA of the CDR3 is TGTGCCAGCAGGTCCTCGACCGGGGAGCTGTTTTTT. Translation gives CASRSSTGELFF.

V usage is TRBV6-5 and J usage is TRBJ1-3, with 9 bases that match TRBD1. The CDR3 is made up of 15 amino acids. V shed 4 bases and J 3 bases; nucleotides not matched to a gene: 4. The germline CDR1 and CDR2 sequences are MNHEY and SVGAGI. CDR3 bases: TGTGCCAGCAGTTCACAGGGGGCCGGTGGAAACACCATATATTTT. Translation gives CASSSQGAGGNTIYF.

Turning to this clone: At one end the junction does not follow the germline gene, possibly because of a read error. The CDR3 nucleotides are TGTGCTAGCAGCGTTGGACTAGCGTCAGAGACCCAGTACTTC. It encodes CASSVGLASETQYF. The chain couples TRBV7-7 to TRBJ2-5; TRBD2 aligns across 9 bases. The CDR3 spans 14 residues. The V gene's germline CDR1 is SSHAT and CDR2 FNYEAQ (reference sequence).

This chain links TRBV19 with TRBJ1-5, with D maybe TRBD1 (6 bases). Germline V gene lookup returns CDR1 LNHDA and CDR2 SQIVND (reference sequence). This CDR3 has 13 residues. The ends were cut back, 3 bases at V and 7 bases at J, with 10 bases in the middle. The chain's CDR3 is CASSIQGYQPQHF. The CDR3 DNA follows: TGTGCCAGTAGTATTCAGGGGTACCAGCCCCAGCATTTT.

The chain carries TRBV5-4 and TRBJ1-2; 8 nucleotides match TRBD1. This CDR3 is 15 amino acids long. Per germline, CDR1 SGHNT and CDR2 YYREEE (reference sequence). V was clipped by 4 bases and J by 4 bases; unmatched bases: 9. This chain's CDR3 is CASSPGGISVYGYTF. CDR3 DNA: TGTGCCAGCAGCCCAGGGGGCATTTCTGTCTATGGCTACACCTTC.

V and J are TRBV15 and TRBJ2-1; D possibly corresponds to TRBD2 (6 bases). This CDR3 is 17 amino acids long. V gave up 0 bases and J gave up 4 bases, with 16 bases separating them. Germline V gives CDR1 LNHNV, CDR2 YYDKDF (reference sequence). CDR3 in DNA: TGTGCCACCAGCAGAGATCGGAGGGCCCCCCCATACAATGAGCAGTTCTTC. Its translation: CATSRDRRAPPYNEQFF.

The gene calls are TRBV7-2 and TRBJ1-4; a possible D gene is TRBD1 (6 bases). Trimming stripped 6 bases from V and 5 bases from J, with 10 bases between. Germline values: CDR1 SGHTA, CDR2 FQGNSA. CDR3 size: 13 residues. CDR3 DNA: TGTGCCAGCAGACGACAGGTGAATGAAAAACTGTTTTTT. Amino acid sequence: CASRRQVNEKLFF.